Presented here are 25 T cell receptor beta chains from one specimen sequenced in a study of blood T cells in healthy people across ages. It was with a sample-barcoded 5' primer and a J-beta primer mix that a second PCR of about 6 to 12 cycles was run. A single record per CDR3 protein comes from TCRdb applying MiXCR to the 5' RACE reads. The sample lists about 1.4 million distinct CDR3 sequences, approximately 60% occurring once. The sequenced material came from blood. The receptors were gathered from a man aged 18 to 30 in good health.

Concerning this clonotype: Mismatch with germline at one junction end may stem from a read error. The chain recombines TRBV6-6 with TRBJ2-3, with 12 bases identical to TRBD1. There are 17 residues in the CDR3. Germline loops: CDR1 MNHNY, CDR2 SVGAGI (reference sequence). The CDR3 bases are TGTGCCAGCAGTCCCATGCCGGGACAGGGGGCCACAAATACGCAGTATTTT. This codes for CASSPMPGQGATNTQYF.

V gene TRBV6-1 combines with J gene TRBJ1-2; D is possibly TRBD1 (5 bases). This CDR3 has 14 residues. The germline V gene has CDR1 MNHNS and CDR2 SASEGT. Trimming stripped 3 bases from V and 3 bases from J, with 11 bases between. This CDR3 reads CASSERGLDYGYTF. CDR3 bases: TGTGCCAGCAGTGAGAGGGGCTTAGACTATGGCTACACCTTC.

Only a few counts were recorded for this clonotype. The chain couples TRBV29-1 to TRBJ2-5, with TRBD1 matching 7 bases. The ends lost 7 bases at V and 4 bases at J; junction bases unmatched: 12. The CDR3 covers 14 residues. The V gene's germline CDR1 is SQVTM and CDR2 ANQGSEA. This CDR3 is CSARLTGSTETQYF. The CDR3 region has the DNA TGCAGCGCCCGACTGACAGGGTCAACAGAGACCCAGTACTTC. The full variable domain, its missing parts supplied by reference TRBV29-1 and TRBJ2-5, is SAVISQKPSRDICQRGTSLTIQCQVDSQVTMMFWYRQQPGQSLTLIATANQGSEATYESGFVIDKFPISRPNLTFSTLTVSNMSPEDSSIYLCSARLTGSTETQYFGPGTRLLVL.

This clonotype occurred a few times. The chain joins TRBV7-6 to TRBJ1-4, with D maybe TRBD1 (5 bases). The CDR3 has 17 residues. Germline values: CDR1 SGHVS, CDR2 FNYEAQ. V lost 0 bases, J lost 7 bases, and 18 bases lay in between. The CDR3 spells CASSLASRDPRGEKLFF. The DNA for the CDR3 is TGTGCCAGCAGCTTAGCCTCTCGGGACCCTAGAGGTGAAAAACTGTTTTTT. The complete variable domain, with remaining parts taken from reference TRBV7-6 and TRBJ1-4, reads GAGVSQSPRYKVTKRGQDVALRCDPISGHVSLYWYRQALGQGPEFLTYFNYEAQQDKSGLPNDRFSAERPEGSISTLTIQRTEQRDSAMYRCASSLASRDPRGEKLFFGSGTQLSVL.

The DNA of the CDR3 is TGCGCCAGCAGCCCAAAGGCGTTGAACACCGGGGAGCTGTTTTTT. Residues: CASSPKALNTGELFF. V usage is TRBV5-1 and J usage is TRBJ2-2; D gene unclear. Germline CDR1 SGHRS, CDR2 YFSETQ. The V gene lost 4 bases and the J gene lost 1 base, with 11 bases spanning the gap. The CDR3 is 15 amino acids.

This clonotype was detected only a few times. V is TRBV5-8 and J is TRBJ2-1, with TRBD1 as a possible D gene (6 bases). V shed 2 bases and J shed 9 bases, with 18 bases lying between them. In germline, CDR1 is SGHTS, CDR2 YDEGEE. CDR3 length equals 15 residues. The CDR3 is CASSLYSAGVGEQFF. CDR3 sequence (DNA): TGTGCCAGCAGCTTATATTCTGCAGGGGTCGGTGAGCAGTTCTTC. The whole variable domain, remainder taken from reference TRBV5-8 and TRBJ2-1, is EAGVTQSPTHLIKTRGQQATLRCSPISGHTSVYWYQQALGLGLQFLLWYDEGEERNRGNFPPRFSGRQFPNYSSELNVNALELEDSALYLCASSLYSAGVGEQFFGPGTRLTVL.

The rearrangement uses TRBV28 and TRBJ2-7; D possibly uses TRBD1 or TRBD2 (5 bases each). This CDR3 has 15 residues. V was shortened by 6 bases and J by 2 bases, with 17 bases between the two germline ends. Germline-derived CDR1 and CDR2 are MDHEN and SYDVKM. The CDR3 loop is CASSETRGLAYEQYF. In DNA form, the CDR3 reads TGTGCCAGCAGCGAAACCCGGGGCCTAGCCTACGAGCAGTACTTC.

This clonotype has only a few counts. The chain uses TRBV25-1 and TRBJ2-3; D is perhaps TRBD1 (5 bases). Germline assignment: CDR1 MGHDK and CDR2 SYGVNS. V was clipped by 4 bases and J by 4 bases, with 15 bases between them. This CDR3 has 15 residues. The CDR3 sequence: CASSVSGASADTQYF. CDR3 nucleotide sequence: TGTGCCAGCAGTGTATCTGGGGCGTCCGCAGATACGCAGTATTTT. The variable domain in full, completed from reference TRBV25-1 and TRBJ2-3, reads EADIYQTPRYLVIGTGKKITLECSQTMGHDKMYWYQQDPGMELHLIHYSYGVNSTEKGDLSSESTVSRIRTEHFPLTLESARPSHTSQYLCASSVSGASADTQYFGPGTRLTVL.

This clonotype was observed a single time. One end of the junction fails to match germline, which may point to a read error. The chain uses TRBV4-3 and TRBJ1-1; D is unresolved. The CDR3 sequence is 14 residues long. Germline CDR1 reads LGHNA; CDR2 reads YSLEER. CDR3 coding DNA: TGCGCCAGCAGCCTTGGGGATGCGAACAATGAAGCTTTCTTT. It is translated as CASSLGDANNEAFF.

The chain carries TRBV5-6 and TRBJ2-1, with 13 bases matching TRBD2. The germline V gene has CDR1 SGHDT and CDR2 YYEEEE. V was clipped by 3 bases and J by 4 bases; unmatched bases: 7. The CDR3 totals 17 residues. The CDR3 DNA follows: TGTGCCAGCAGCTCCTTTCTGGGACTAGCGGGGTACAATGAGCAGTTCTTC. Amino acid sequence: CASSSFLGLAGYNEQFF.

The chain is built from TRBV3-1 and TRBJ2-6, with 7 bases matching TRBD1. Per germline, CDR1 LGHDT and CDR2 YNNKEL (reference sequence). After removal of 4 bases from V and 6 bases from J, the junction contained 9 bases not matched to a gene. CDR3 size: 16 residues. CDR3 residues: CASSLGRQGPANVLTF. The CDR3 coding sequence is TGTGCCAGCAGCCTTGGGAGACAGGGTCCGGCCAACGTCCTGACTTTC. Full variable domain (rest looked up from reference TRBV3-1 and TRBJ2-6): DTAVSQTPKYLVTQMGNDKSIKCEQNLGHDTMYWYKQDSKKFLKIMFSYNNKELIINETVPNRFSPKSPDKAHLNLHINSLELGDSAVYFCASSLGRQGPANVLTFGAGSRLTVL.

With respect to this clonotype: The junction shows a germline mismatch at one end, possibly a read error. J is TRBJ1-5 and V is TRBV4-1; D is ambiguous. The CDR3 is made up of 14 amino acids. Germline CDR1 MGHRA, CDR2 YSYEKL. The CDR3 DNA follows: TGCGCCGGCAGCCAAGCTCAGCACAATCAGCCCCAGCATTTT. The encoded protein is CAGSQAQHNQPQHF.

This clonotype appeared a few times. The chain links TRBV7-6 to TRBJ2-3, with D perhaps being TRBD1 or TRBD2 (5 bases each). Looked up from germline, CDR1 is SGHVS and CDR2 is FNYEAQ. Trimming removed 4 bases at V and 7 bases at J, with 12 bases between. The CDR3 consists of 13 residues. The CDR3 sequence is CASSYGTGNTQYF. Written as DNA, the CDR3 is TGTGCCAGCAGCTACGGGACGGGCAATACGCAGTATTTT.

This clonotype was detected only a few times. The V call is TRBV6-2 or TRBV6-3, the J call TRBJ1-5; D call uncertain. Germline V gene data show CDR1 as MNHEY and CDR2 as SVGEGT. Trimming left V 4 bases short and J 1 base short, with 11 bases between. CDR3 length equals 15 residues. In DNA, the CDR3 is TGTGCCAGCAGTTTGGGCGGATTAAGCAATCAGCCCCAGCATTTT. Translating it yields CASSLGGLSNQPQHF.

The J gene is TRBJ2-6, the V gene TRBV13, with D tentatively TRBD2 (6 bases). V lost 4 bases and J lost 0, with 10 bases in between. The CDR3 has 16 amino acids. Per the germline V gene, CDR1 is PRHDT and CDR2 is FYEKMQ (reference sequence). The CDR3 loop is CASSSGSTSGANVLTF. In DNA form, the CDR3 reads TGTGCCAGCAGCTCCGGGAGCACCTCTGGGGCCAACGTCCTGACTTTC.

This clonotype showed up just a few times. The chain combines TRBV20-1 with TRBJ2-5; TRBD2 might be the D (5 bases). The DNA end lines up better with TRBJ2-7; the J call may be wrong. Germline values: CDR1 DFQATT, CDR2 SNEGSKA (reference sequence). This CDR3 has 14 residues. CDR3 coding DNA: TGCAGTGCTAGAGATCCGTCGGGGATCCCCGAGCAGTACTTC. Encoded protein: CSARDPSGIPEQYF.

This chain connects TRBV29-1 to TRBJ2-2; D unresolved. V lost 6 bases and J lost 6, with 8 bases in between. The CDR3 covers 11 residues. CDR1 and CDR2 (germline): SQVTM, ANQGSEA. DNA of the CDR3: TGCAGCGTGGTCTGGGCCGGGGAGCTGTTTTTT. It encodes CSVVWAGELFF.

The chain has TRBV21-1 and TRBJ2-3; the DNA was not used to check the table's D call, TRBD2. TRBV21-1 represents a pseudogene. The CDR3 sequence is 19 residues long. The chain's CDR3 is CASSKAGTSGATSTDTQYF. The CDR3 bases are TGTGCCAGCAGCAAAGCTGGGACTAGCGGAGCTACATCCACAGATACGCAGTATTTT.

This clonotype was detected a few times. This rearrangement joins TRBV25-1 to TRBJ1-2; D is undetermined. Looked up from germline, CDR1 is MGHDK and CDR2 is SYGVNS. The V end lost 6 bases, the J end lost 4 bases, and 12 bases lay between the germline ends. CDR3 length: 13 amino acids. CDR3 loop: CASREGSLYGYTF. CDR3 coding DNA: TGTGCCAGCAGAGAGGGCAGCCTCTATGGCTACACCTTC.

The gene calls are TRBV7-9 and TRBJ2-5, with D tentatively TRBD1 or TRBD2 (6 bases each). The J call is in doubt because the DNA end fits TRBJ2-7 better. The V gene's germline CDR1 is SEHNR and CDR2 FQNEAQ (reference sequence). CDR3 length: 15 amino acids. The CDR3 protein is CASSSPGGQAYEQYF. The CDR3 DNA sequence: TGTGCCAGCAGCTCCCCCGGGGGCCAGGCGTACGAGCAGTACTTC.

The gene calls are TRBV7-8 and TRBJ2-3; 8 nucleotides line up with TRBD2. V shed 5 bases and J 1 base; nucleotides not matched to a gene: 14. Germline CDR1 and CDR2: SGHVS and FQNEAQ. The CDR3 has 18 amino acids. In nucleotides, the CDR3 is TGTGCCAGCAGCCCTAGGGGCGGGAGGATCATTCGCACAGATACGCAGTATTTT. This gives the protein CASSPRGGRIIRTDTQYF.

The chain couples TRBV12-3 or TRBV12-4 to TRBJ2-2; 8 bases are shared with TRBD1. With 6 bases clipped from V and 6 bases from J, the junction kept 6 bases outside the gene matches. CDR3 length: 14 amino acids. CDR3 sequence reads: CASSGQGLAGELFF. CDR3 in DNA: TGTGCCAGCAGCGGACAGGGTTTAGCCGGGGAGCTGTTTTTT.

The V gene is TRBV4-1, the J gene TRBJ2-1; perhaps D is TRBD1 or TRBD2 (5 bases each). V was cut by 6 bases and J by 9 bases, with 21 bases left in between. The CDR3 is 15 amino acids. The germline CDR1 and CDR2 sequences are MGHRA and YSYEKL. DNA of the CDR3: TGCGCCAGCAGTCAACCTGGAGGTACCCAGGGTGAGCAGTTCTTC. It yields the protein CASSQPGGTQGEQFF.

The V and J genes are TRBV15 and TRBJ2-7; D gene ambiguous. V was trimmed by 0 bases and J by 4 bases, leaving 10 bases between them. From germline, CDR1 is LNHNV and CDR2 YYDKDF (reference sequence). The CDR3 has 14 amino acids. CDR3 residues: CATSRDPQGYEQYF. The CDR3 DNA reads as TGTGCCACCAGCAGAGATCCCCAAGGTTACGAGCAGTACTTC.

This chain uses TRBV4-3 with TRBJ2-3; a possible D gene is TRBD2 (5 bases). Germline loops: CDR1 LGHNA, CDR2 YSLEER. The CDR3 is 14 residues long. The V end lost 0 bases, the J end lost 5 bases, and 9 bases lay between the germline ends. This chain's CDR3 is CASSQERAGDTQYF. The CDR3 DNA reads as TGCGCCAGCAGCCAAGAAAGGGCGGGAGATACGCAGTATTTT.